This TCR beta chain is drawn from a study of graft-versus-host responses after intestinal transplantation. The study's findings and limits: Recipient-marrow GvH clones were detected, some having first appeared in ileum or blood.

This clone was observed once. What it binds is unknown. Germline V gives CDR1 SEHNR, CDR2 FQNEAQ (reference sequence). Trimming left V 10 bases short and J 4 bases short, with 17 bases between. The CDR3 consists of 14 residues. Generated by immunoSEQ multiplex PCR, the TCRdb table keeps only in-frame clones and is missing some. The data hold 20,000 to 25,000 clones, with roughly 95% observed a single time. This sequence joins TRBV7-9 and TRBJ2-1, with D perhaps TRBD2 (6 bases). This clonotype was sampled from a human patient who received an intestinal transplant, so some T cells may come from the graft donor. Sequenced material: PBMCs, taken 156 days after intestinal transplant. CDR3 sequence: CAIPLAGRYNEQFF. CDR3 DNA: TGTGCCATCCCTTTGGCGGGGAGATACAATGAGCAGTTCTTC.